This is a list of T cell receptor beta chains from one sample in a study of blood T cell repertoires in COVID-19. Generated by immunoSEQ multiplex PCR, the TCRdb table keeps only in-frame clones and is missing some. The table has 150,000 or so clones, 80% to 90% seen once. Sequencing was carried out using peripheral blood. The receptor set was obtained from a young man with COVID-19, enrolled during active disease. Each CDR3 is given with its conserved first and last residue. D genes are given only for firm matches. Some rows have no size entry. The others give once, few or many, or a class for an expanded clone.

D gene	V gene	clone size	J gene	CDR3 protein
TRBD2	TRBV6-2/TRBV6-3	-	TRBJ2-7	CASSYLAGGGYEQYF
TRBD1	TRBV4-1	-	TRBJ1-5	CASSQRQGANQPQHF
-	TRBV5-6	-	TRBJ2-3	CASSSLGGQTTDTQYF
-	TRBV4-1	-	TRBJ2-7	CASSQDPAGLGIYEQYF
TRBD1	TRBV5-6	-	TRBJ2-7	CASSPTGDFYEQYF
TRBD1	TRBV6-5	-	TRBJ2-2	CASRPGQAVTGELFF
TRBD1	TRBV27	-	TRBJ1-6	CASSPPGQNSPLHF
TRBD1	TRBV3-1/TRBV3-2	once	TRBJ1-4	CASSRGPRTGVGEKLFF
-	TRBV2	-	TRBJ1-2	CASSQDFNYGYTF
TRBD1	TRBV27	-	TRBJ2-1	CASSFNTGTGIAEQFF
-	TRBV9	-	TRBJ2-1	CASSGGQSNEQFF
-	TRBV30	-	TRBJ2-7	CAWSVSLYYEQYF
-	TRBV29-1	-	TRBJ2-1	CSVQRGSYNEQFF
TRBD2	TRBV7-6	-	TRBJ2-7	CASSLGTSGTEQYF
-	TRBV7-2	-	TRBJ2-7	CASSFGVREWGEQYF
TRBD2	TRBV7-3	once	TRBJ2-3	CASSPLAVSTDTQYF
-	TRBV4-3	few	TRBJ2-2	CARLGCRGNTGELFF
TRBD1	TRBV7-2	-	TRBJ1-1	CASSTGQVNTEAFF
TRBD2	TRBV30	-	TRBJ2-7	CASEPGGRTYEQYF
-	TRBV28	few	TRBJ2-2	CASTFGTSRTGELFF
TRBD2	TRBV7-8	-	TRBJ2-7	CASSTGTSGIGYF
-	TRBV20-1	-	TRBJ1-2	CSAKAYGYTF
-	TRBV28	-	TRBJ2-7	CASSLRSGTNLTPAYEQYF
-	TRBV29-1	-	TRBJ2-5	CSVEAGETQYF
-	TRBV27	-	TRBJ1-1	CASSSYQAVVAKAFF
-	TRBV5-4	-	TRBJ2-2	CASSSPGSTGELFF
-	TRBV28	-	TRBJ2-4	CASSLFRAAGHRENIQYF
TRBD2	TRBV4-1	-	TRBJ2-7	CASSLSLGRDEQYF
TRBD2	TRBV4-3	-	TRBJ2-2	CASSKGVAGDTGELFF
TRBD1	TRBV19	-	TRBJ1-6	CASSMRQGRSYNSPLHF